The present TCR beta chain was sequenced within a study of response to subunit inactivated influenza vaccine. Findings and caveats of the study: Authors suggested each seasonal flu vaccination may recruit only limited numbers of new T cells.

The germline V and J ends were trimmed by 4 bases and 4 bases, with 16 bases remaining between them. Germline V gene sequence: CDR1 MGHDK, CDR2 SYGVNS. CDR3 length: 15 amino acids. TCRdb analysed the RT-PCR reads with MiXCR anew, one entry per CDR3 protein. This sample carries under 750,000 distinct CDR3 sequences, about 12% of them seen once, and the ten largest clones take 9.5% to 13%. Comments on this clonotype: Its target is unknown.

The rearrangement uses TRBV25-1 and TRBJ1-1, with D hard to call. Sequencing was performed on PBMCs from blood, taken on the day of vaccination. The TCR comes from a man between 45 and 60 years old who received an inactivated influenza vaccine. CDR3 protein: CASSAHALWGTEAFF. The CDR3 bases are TGTGCCAGCAGTGCGCACGCCCTTTGGGGCACTGAAGCTTTCTTT.